This T cell receptor (beta chain) is from a study of cytomegalovirus exposure and HLA in healthy donors. Findings and limits, study-wide: Later on, analysis showed that most CMV-associated TCR beta chains appeared to be HLA-restricted. The authors later found HLA-associated TCR beta chains more clonally expanded than equally common others.

This CDR3 is 17 amino acids long. Trimming took 3 bases from V and 0 from J, leaving 15 bases between them. Germline V lookup: CDR1 MGHRA, CDR2 YSYEKL. On this clone itself: Its target is unknown.

The PCR ran on 60 Vbeta and 13 Jbeta primers. The assay was immunoSEQ multiplex PCR, and TCRdb's table has in-frame clones only and misses some. The sample consists of around 140,000 clones, 75% to 80% of them appearing once. The chain carries TRBV4-1 and TRBJ1-3; no definite D call. The origin of this receptor is a woman younger than 30 in good health and CMV-seropositive. Material: PBMCs. The CDR3 loop is CASSHPPEVFSGNTIYF. The CDR3 DNA follows: TGCGCCAGCAGCCACCCGCCGGAGGTCTTCTCTGGAAACACCATATATTTT.